This TCR beta chain was sequenced for a study of PD-1 blockade in classical Hodgkin lymphoma. Produced via immunoSEQ multiplex PCR; TCRdb's table is partial and in-frame only. The sample includes 95,000 to 100,000 clones, around 88% of them seen just once. In germline, CDR1 is SGHRS, CDR2 YFSETQ. Losses at the gene ends were 4 bases for V and 2 bases for J; bases not matched to a gene: 5. The CDR3 runs 15 residues. Broader study findings: The study found that TCR diversity rose significantly by C4D1 in CD4+ but not CD8+ cells. Similar baseline diversity was found in complete responders and newly diagnosed patients.

With no exception, relapse followed autologous stem cell transplantation in all patients, and brentuximab vedotin exposure varied. Worth noting for this clone: What it binds is unknown.

The chain combines TRBV5-1 with TRBJ2-5; 10 bases are a match to TRBD1. Material: peripheral blood mononuclear cells (PBMCs), obtained before the second cycle of nivolumab. The source is a human donor with classical Hodgkin lymphoma. The CDR3 region has the DNA TGCGCCAGCAGCGCGGGACAGGGGAGGCAAGAGACCCAGTACTTC. It is translated as CASSAGQGRQETQYF.